The 19 T cell receptor beta chains below all came from one sample that was sequenced in a study of cytomegalovirus exposure and HLA in healthy donors. In the PCR, 60 Vbeta and 13 Jbeta primers were used. Data came from immunoSEQ multiplex PCR; TCRdb stores just in-frame clones and leaves some out. The data contain about 140,000 clones, approximately 80% of them singletons. Input material: PBMCs. Every receptor here comes from a male donor in good health and CMV-seronegative.

The gene calls are TRBV6-6 and TRBJ1-5, with a weak D call TRBD1 (6 bases). The ends were cut back, 0 bases at V and 6 bases at J, with 12 bases in the middle. CDR1 is MNHNY and CDR2 is SVGAGI in the germline V gene (reference sequence). This CDR3 has 15 residues. The CDR3 sequence is CASSYSQQGGQPQHF. CDR3 coding DNA: TGTGCCAGCAGTTACTCGCAACAGGGCGGTCAGCCCCAGCATTTT.

In this sample, this clone turned up a few times. The J gene is TRBJ1-2, the V gene TRBV29-1; no definite D call. The V and J ends lost 4 bases and 0 bases respectively, with 9 bases between them. Germline values: CDR1 SQVTM, CDR2 ANQGSEA. CDR3 length: 13 amino acids. The CDR3 sequence is CSVVQAANYGYTF. The DNA for the CDR3 is TGCAGCGTTGTGCAGGCCGCTAACTATGGCTACACCTTC.

V and J are TRBV19 and TRBJ1-2; D is uncertain. CDR1 and CDR2 from the germline V gene are LNHDA and SQIVND (reference sequence). The length of the CDR3 is 14 residues. Trimming cost V 5 bases and J 3 bases, with 13 bases left between them. Here the CDR3 reads CASSGHGAYYGYTF. As DNA, the CDR3 is TGTGCCAGTAGTGGCCATGGAGCATACTATGGCTACACCTTC.

The rearrangement links TRBV5-3 to TRBJ2-1, with D possibly being TRBD2 (6 bases). TRBV5-3 is classed as an ORF, of uncertain function. Trimming took 1 base from V and 0 from J, leaving 23 bases between them. The CDR3 is 20 amino acids. The CDR3 DNA is TGTGCCAGAAGCTTGATGAAGTCTAGCGTTAGGGAGAGCTCCTACAATGAGCAGTTCTTC. Translation gives CARSLMKSSVRESSYNEQFF.

The chain carries TRBV18 and TRBJ2-5; D is unresolved. V lost 1 base and J 5 bases, leaving 11 bases between the germline ends. The CDR3 runs 14 residues. Germline CDR1 and CDR2: KGHSH and LQKENI. The CDR3 DNA reads as TGTGCCAGCTCACCACAGCCCCATGTGGAGACCCAGTACTTC. Translation gives CASSPQPHVETQYF.

The gene calls are TRBV7-8 and TRBJ2-1; tentative D call: TRBD1 (5 bases). This CDR3 is 15 amino acids long. Trimming stripped 3 bases from V and 8 bases from J, with 17 bases between. The germline CDR1 and CDR2 sequences are SGHVS and FQNEAQ. The CDR3 DNA reads TGTGCCAGCAGCTTGGTGGGGCTTTTAAGCCATGAGCAGTTCTTC. Its translation: CASSLVGLLSHEQFF.

In this sample, this clone turned up once. The chain combines TRBV5-1 with TRBJ1-6; TRBD1 agrees at 7 bases. V was pared by 4 bases and J by 6 bases, with 4 bases of the junction left unmatched. CDR1 and CDR2 from the germline V gene are SGHRS and YFSETQ. The CDR3 covers 14 residues. CDR3 coding DNA: TGCGCCAGCAGCCTGGGGACAGCTAATTCACCCCTCCACTTT. Amino acid sequence: CASSLGTANSPLHF.

This clone showed up just a few times. The chain recombines TRBV29-1 with TRBJ2-7, with 12 nucleotides matching TRBD2. The germline V gene encodes CDR1 SQVTM and CDR2 ANQGSEA. V trimming: 6 bases; J trimming: 1 base; junction bases outside the gene matches: 4. The CDR3 has 14 amino acids. The CDR3 nucleotides read TGCAGCGTGAACGGACTAGCGGGGTCCTACGAGCAGTACTTC. Its protein is CSVNGLAGSYEQYF.

The V gene is TRBV5-1, the J gene TRBJ1-4, with D unclear. The CDR3 is 13 residues long. Germline CDR1 is SGHRS and CDR2 is YFSETQ. Trimming took 3 bases from V and 3 from J, leaving 6 bases between them. The CDR3 DNA reads TGCGCCAGCAGCTCTCGGGCTAATGAAAAACTGTTTTTT. It yields the protein CASSSRANEKLFF.

The chain has TRBV28 and TRBJ1-3, with TRBD1 as a possible D gene (6 bases). The CDR3 contains 16 residues. Trimming cost V 6 bases and J 4 bases, with 19 bases left between them. The germline gives CDR1 MDHEN, CDR2 SYDVKM. CDR3 sequence reads: CASSSPRGQGGNTIYF. The CDR3 DNA reads TGTGCCAGCAGCTCTCCCAGGGGACAAGGGGGAAACACCATATATTTT.

This clone came up once. The gene calls are TRBV7-3 and TRBJ2-1; TRBD2 is a possible D gene (8 bases). This CDR3 is built from 17 residues. Trimming cost V 5 bases and J 7 bases, with 24 bases left between them. Germline V CDR1 and CDR2: SGHTA, FQGTGA. The CDR3 region is CASSPLGQPGRGNEQFF. CDR3 in DNA: TGTGCCAGCAGCCCCCTGGGACAGCCCGGGAGGGGGAATGAGCAGTTCTTC.

The chain joins TRBV18 to TRBJ1-2, with D perhaps matching TRBD1 (5 bases). Germline lookup yields CDR1 KGHSH and CDR2 LQKENI. The V and J ends lost 4 bases and 4 bases respectively, with 16 bases between them. This CDR3 comprises 15 residues. In DNA form, the CDR3 reads TGTGCCAGCTCACGCTTGCAGGGCTGGAGCTATGGCTACACCTTC. Translation: CASSRLQGWSYGYTF.

This clone turned up a few times. The CDR3 coding sequence is TGTGCCAGCAGCGGAACTTCTGGGGGGAGCACAGATACGCAGTATTTT. It specifies CASSGTSGGSTDTQYF. The rearrangement links TRBV7-2 to TRBJ2-3; D possibly corresponds to TRBD2 (6 bases). CDR1 is SGHTA, CDR2 FQGNSA, per germline. V was pared by 5 bases and J by 0 bases, with 15 bases between. The CDR3 length is 16 residues.

This clone was counted once. The V gene is TRBV29-1, the J gene TRBJ2-7, with D possibly TRBD2 on 6 matching bases. The V and J ends lost 7 bases and 2 bases respectively, with 18 bases between them. The CDR3 runs 14 residues. Germline loops: CDR1 SQVTM, CDR2 ANQGSEA. CDR3 amino acids: CSAGTTRGTYEQYF. The CDR3 DNA sequence: TGCAGCGCTGGGACGACTAGAGGGACCTACGAGCAGTACTTC.

This clone was seen a few times. Its ends do not fully match the called genes, so a read error is possible. V is TRBV7-8 and J is TRBJ1-6, with TRBD1 matching over 8 bases. Germline-derived CDR1 and CDR2 are SGHVS and FQNEAQ. The CDR3 runs 16 residues. The CDR3 DNA reads as TGTGCCAGCAGCTTGGTGGCAGGGGGCTATTATTCACCCCTCCACTTT. Encoded protein: CASSLVAGGYYSPLHF.

This chain joins TRBV5-1 and TRBJ2-7, with D maybe TRBD1 (5 bases). Per germline, CDR1 SGHRS and CDR2 YFSETQ. V gave up 2 bases and J gave up 2 bases, with 8 bases separating them. The CDR3 length is 13 residues. CDR3 bases: TGCGCCAGCAGCTTACAGGATACCTACGAGCAGTACTTC. Translation gives CASSLQDTYEQYF.

The V and J genes are TRBV28 and TRBJ1-2; D gene unclear. V was trimmed by 8 bases and J by 0 bases, leaving 13 bases between them. The V gene's germline CDR1 is MDHEN and CDR2 SYDVKM. This CDR3 is built from 14 residues. This CDR3 is CASQGRPSNYGYTF. The CDR3 DNA is TGTGCCAGCCAAGGCAGGCCTTCTAACTATGGCTACACCTTC.

This chain joins TRBV4-3 and TRBJ2-5; possible D gene TRBD1, 5 bases. The V end lost 4 bases, the J end lost 7 bases, and 22 bases lay between the germline ends. Germline CDR1 LGHNA, CDR2 YSLEER. The CDR3 totals 16 residues. The CDR3 loop is CASSLQKGSSLWTQYF. For the CDR3, the DNA is TGCGCCAGCAGCCTTCAAAAGGGGTCCTCTTTATGGACCCAGTACTTC.

The rearrangement links TRBV19 to TRBJ2-7, with 8 bases aligning to TRBD1. The CDR3 is made up of 15 amino acids. CDR1 is LNHDA, CDR2 SQIVND, per germline (reference sequence). Trimming took 7 bases from V and 5 from J; bases not matched to a gene: 13. CDR3 in DNA: TGTGCCAGTAAGGTAGGGACAGGAACCACCAACGAGCAGTACTTC. Translation: CASKVGTGTTNEQYF.